The text below deals with one T cell receptor (beta chain). V was trimmed by 8 bases and J by 7 bases, leaving 20 bases between them. The CDR3 has 15 amino acids. CDR1 and CDR2 from the germline V gene are SNHLY and FYNNEI. The sample comes from a study of T cell responses to AZD1222 COVID-19 vaccine. TCRdb's table, derived via immunoSEQ multiplex PCR, lists solely in-frame clones and lacks some. The data show about 140,000 clones, about 86% seen once. Doses given second, at about 4 or about 12 weeks, were pooled. The sample was peripheral blood, taken 28 days after the second AZD1222 dose. The chain carries TRBV2 and TRBJ2-2, with a possible D match to TRBD1 (5 bases). The source of this sequence is an adult who received the AZD1222 COVID-19 vaccine. CDR3 amino acids: CASGQGQGVFGELFF. CDR3 nucleotides: TGTGCCAGCGGCCAAGGGCAGGGTGTTTTCGGGGAGCTGTTTTTT.